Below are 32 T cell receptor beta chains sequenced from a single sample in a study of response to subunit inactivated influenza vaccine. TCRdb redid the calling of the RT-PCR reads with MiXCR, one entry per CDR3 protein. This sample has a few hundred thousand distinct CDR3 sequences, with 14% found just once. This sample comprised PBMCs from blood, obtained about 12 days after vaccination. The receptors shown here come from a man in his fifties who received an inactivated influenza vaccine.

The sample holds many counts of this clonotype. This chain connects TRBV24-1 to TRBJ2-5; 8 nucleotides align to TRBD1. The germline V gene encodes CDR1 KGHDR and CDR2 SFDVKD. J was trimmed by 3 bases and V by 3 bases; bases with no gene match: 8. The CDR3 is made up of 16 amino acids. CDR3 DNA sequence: TGTGCCACCAGTGATGCCGGGACAGGAACCGAAGAGACCCAGTACTTC. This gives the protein CATSDAGTGTEETQYF.

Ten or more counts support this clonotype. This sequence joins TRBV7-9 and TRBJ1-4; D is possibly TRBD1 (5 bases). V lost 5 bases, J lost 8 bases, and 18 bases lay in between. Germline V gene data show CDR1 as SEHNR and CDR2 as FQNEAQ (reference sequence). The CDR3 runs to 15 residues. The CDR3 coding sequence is TGTGCCAGCAGCCTGAGCCAGGGAAGAGTCGAAAAACTGTTTTTT. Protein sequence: CASSLSQGRVEKLFF.

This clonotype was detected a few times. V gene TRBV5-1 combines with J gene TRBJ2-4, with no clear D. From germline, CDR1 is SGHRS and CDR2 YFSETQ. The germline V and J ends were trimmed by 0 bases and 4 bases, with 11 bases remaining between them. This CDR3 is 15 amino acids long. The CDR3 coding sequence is TGCGCCAGCAGCTTGGCGGGTGGGGAAAAAAACATTCAGTACTTC. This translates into CASSLAGGEKNIQYF.

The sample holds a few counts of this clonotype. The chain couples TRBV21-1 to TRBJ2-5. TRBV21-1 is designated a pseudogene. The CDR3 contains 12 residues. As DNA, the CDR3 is TGTGCCAGCAGCGACCCGACAGAGACCCAGTACTTC. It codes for CASSDPTETQYF.

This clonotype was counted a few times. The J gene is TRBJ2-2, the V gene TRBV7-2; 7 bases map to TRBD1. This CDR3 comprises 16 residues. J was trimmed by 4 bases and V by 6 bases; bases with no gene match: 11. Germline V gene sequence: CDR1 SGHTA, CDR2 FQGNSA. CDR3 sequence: CASSKSRGLSTGELFF. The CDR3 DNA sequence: TGTGCCAGCAGTAAAAGTAGGGGGCTGAGCACCGGGGAGCTGTTTTTT.

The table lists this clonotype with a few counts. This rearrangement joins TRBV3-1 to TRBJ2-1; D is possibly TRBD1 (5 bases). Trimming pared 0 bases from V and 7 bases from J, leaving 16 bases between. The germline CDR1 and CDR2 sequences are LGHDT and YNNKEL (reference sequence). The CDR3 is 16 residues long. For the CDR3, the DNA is TGTGCCAGCAGCCAAGAATGGGCAAGGGGTGTGAATGAGCAGTTCTTC. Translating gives CASSQEWARGVNEQFF.

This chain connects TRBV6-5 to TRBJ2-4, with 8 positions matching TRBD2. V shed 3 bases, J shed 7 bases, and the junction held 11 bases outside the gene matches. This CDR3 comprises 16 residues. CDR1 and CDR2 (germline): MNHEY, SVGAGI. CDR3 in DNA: TGTGCCAGCAGTTATTTTAATCGGGAGGGCCCGAACATTCAGTACTTC. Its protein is CASSYFNREGPNIQYF.

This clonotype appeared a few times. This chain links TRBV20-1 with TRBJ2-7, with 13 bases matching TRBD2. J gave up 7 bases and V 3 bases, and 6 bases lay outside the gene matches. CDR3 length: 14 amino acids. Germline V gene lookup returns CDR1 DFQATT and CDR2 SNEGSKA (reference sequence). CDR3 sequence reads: CSARGLAGRGEQYF. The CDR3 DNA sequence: TGCAGTGCTAGGGGACTAGCGGGGCGGGGGGAGCAGTACTTC.

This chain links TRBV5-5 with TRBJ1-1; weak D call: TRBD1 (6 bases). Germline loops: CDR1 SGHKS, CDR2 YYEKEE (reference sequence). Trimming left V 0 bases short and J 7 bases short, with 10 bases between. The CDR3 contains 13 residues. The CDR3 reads CASSLGTVFEAFF. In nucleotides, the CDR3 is TGTGCCAGCAGCTTGGGGACAGTATTTGAAGCTTTCTTT.

CDR3 DNA: TGTGCCAGCAGCTTACGGGTCCTGACAGGGGCGAGCACAGATACGCAGTATTTT. It is translated as CASSLRVLTGASTDTQYF. The chain couples TRBV7-8 to TRBJ2-3; TRBD1 matches at 8 bases. The CDR3 is 18 residues long. From germline, CDR1 is SGHVS and CDR2 FQNEAQ. V lost 2 bases, J lost 0 bases, and 10 bases stayed unmatched.

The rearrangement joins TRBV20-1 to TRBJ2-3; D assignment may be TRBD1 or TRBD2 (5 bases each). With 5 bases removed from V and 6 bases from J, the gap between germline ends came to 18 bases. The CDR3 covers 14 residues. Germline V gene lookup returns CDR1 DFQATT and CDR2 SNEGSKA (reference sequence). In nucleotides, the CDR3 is TGCAGTGCTGCGTCCGGGACCCAGGGCGATACGCAGTATTTT. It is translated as CSAASGTQGDTQYF.

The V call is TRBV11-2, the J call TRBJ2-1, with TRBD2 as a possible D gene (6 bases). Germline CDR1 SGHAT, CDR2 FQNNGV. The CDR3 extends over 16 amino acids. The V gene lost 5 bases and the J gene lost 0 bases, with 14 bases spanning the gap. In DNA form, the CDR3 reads TGTGCCAGCAGCGAGACTAGGAGAAGCTCCTACAATGAGCAGTTCTTC. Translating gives CASSETRRSSYNEQFF.

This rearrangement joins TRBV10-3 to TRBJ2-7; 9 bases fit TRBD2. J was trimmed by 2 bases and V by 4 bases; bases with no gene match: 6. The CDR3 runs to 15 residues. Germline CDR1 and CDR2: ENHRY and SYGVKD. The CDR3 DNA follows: TGTGCCATCAGTGCCGCGAGCGGGGGGACCTACGAGCAGTACTTC. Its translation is CAISAASGGTYEQYF.

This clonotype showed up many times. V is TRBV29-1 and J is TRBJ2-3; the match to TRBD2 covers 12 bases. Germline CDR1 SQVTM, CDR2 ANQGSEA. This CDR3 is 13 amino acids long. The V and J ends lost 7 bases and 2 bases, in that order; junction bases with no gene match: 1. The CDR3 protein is CSGLAGVTDTQYF. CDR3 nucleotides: TGCAGCGGACTAGCGGGGGTCACAGATACGCAGTATTTT.

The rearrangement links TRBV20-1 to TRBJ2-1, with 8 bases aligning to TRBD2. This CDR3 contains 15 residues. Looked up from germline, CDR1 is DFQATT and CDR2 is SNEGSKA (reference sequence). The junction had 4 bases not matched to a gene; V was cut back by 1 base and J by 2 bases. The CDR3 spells CSARGKRGTYNEQFF. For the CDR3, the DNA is TGCAGTGCTAGAGGGAAGCGGGGGACCTACAATGAGCAGTTCTTC.

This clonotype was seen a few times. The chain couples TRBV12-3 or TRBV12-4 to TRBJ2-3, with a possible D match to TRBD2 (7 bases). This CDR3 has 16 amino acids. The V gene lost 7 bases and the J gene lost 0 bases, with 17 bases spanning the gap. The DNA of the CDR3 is TGTGCCAGCACCCCAATCGGGGGGCCAAGCACAGATACGCAGTATTTT. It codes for CASTPIGGPSTDTQYF.

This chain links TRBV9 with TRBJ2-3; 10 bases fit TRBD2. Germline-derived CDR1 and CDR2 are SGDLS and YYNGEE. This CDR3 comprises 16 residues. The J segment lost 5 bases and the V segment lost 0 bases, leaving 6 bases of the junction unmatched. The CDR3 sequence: CASSVALAGALDTQYF. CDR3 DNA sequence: TGTGCCAGCAGCGTAGCTCTAGCGGGAGCCCTAGATACGCAGTATTTT.

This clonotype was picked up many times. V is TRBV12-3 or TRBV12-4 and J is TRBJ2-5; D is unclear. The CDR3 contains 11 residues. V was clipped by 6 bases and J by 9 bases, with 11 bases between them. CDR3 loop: CASRSGAAQYF. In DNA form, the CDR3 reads TGTGCCAGCAGATCCGGTGCGGCCCAGTACTTC.

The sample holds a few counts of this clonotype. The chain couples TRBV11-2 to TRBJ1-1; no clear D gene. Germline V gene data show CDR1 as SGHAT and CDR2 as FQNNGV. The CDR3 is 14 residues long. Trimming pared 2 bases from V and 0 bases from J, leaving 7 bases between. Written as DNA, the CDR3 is TGTGCCAGCAGCTTATCGCATGTGAACACTGAAGCTTTCTTT. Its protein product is CASSLSHVNTEAFF.

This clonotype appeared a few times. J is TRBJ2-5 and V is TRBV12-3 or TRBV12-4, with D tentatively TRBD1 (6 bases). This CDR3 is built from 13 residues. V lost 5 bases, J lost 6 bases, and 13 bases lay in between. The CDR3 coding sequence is TGTGCCAGCAGTGTAGGGGGTCTGCAGACCCAGTACTTC. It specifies CASSVGGLQTQYF.

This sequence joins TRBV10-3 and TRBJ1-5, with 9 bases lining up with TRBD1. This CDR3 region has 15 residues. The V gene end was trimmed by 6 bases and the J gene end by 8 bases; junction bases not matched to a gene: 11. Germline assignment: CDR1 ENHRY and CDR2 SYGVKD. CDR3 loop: CAISPRTGGREPQHF. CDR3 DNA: TGTGCCATCAGCCCAAGAACAGGGGGCAGGGAGCCCCAGCATTTT.

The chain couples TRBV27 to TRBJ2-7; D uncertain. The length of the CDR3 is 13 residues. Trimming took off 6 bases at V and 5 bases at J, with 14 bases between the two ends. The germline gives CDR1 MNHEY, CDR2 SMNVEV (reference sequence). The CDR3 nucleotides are TGTGCCAGCAGCACGACGATTTTAGACGAGCAGTACTTC. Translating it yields CASSTTILDEQYF.

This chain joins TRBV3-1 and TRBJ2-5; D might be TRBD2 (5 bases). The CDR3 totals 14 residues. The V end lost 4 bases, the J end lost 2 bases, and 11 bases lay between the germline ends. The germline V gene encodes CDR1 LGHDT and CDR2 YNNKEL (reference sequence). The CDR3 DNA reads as TGTGCCAGCAGCCCCCCCACTAGACAAGAGACCCAGTACTTC. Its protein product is CASSPPTRQETQYF.

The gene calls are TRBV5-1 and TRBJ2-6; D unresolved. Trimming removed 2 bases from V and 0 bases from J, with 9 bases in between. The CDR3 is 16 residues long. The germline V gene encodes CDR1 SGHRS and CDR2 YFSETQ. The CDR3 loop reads CASSLQQSSGANVLTF. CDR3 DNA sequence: TGCGCCAGCAGCTTACAACAGAGCTCTGGGGCCAACGTCCTGACTTTC.

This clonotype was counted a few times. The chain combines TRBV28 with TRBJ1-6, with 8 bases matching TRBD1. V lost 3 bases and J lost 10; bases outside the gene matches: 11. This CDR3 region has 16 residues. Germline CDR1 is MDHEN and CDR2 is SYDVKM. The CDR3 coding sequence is TGTGCCAGCAGTTTTATAGACAGGGGAATGTGGTCACCCCTCCACTTT. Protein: CASSFIDRGMWSPLHF.

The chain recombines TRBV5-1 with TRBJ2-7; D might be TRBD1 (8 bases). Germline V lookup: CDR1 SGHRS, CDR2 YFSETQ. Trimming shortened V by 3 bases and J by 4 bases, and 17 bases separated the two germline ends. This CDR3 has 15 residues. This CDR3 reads CASSWGRDRSYEQYF. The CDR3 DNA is TGCGCCAGCAGCTGGGGGAGGGACAGGAGTTACGAGCAGTACTTC.

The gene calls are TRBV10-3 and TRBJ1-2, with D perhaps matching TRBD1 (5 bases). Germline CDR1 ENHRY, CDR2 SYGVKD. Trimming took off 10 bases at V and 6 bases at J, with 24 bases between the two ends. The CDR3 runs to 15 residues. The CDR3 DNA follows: TGTGCCACCCTTGCAGGGCCAGCAAAGCGCGATGGCTACACCTTC. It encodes CATLAGPAKRDGYTF.

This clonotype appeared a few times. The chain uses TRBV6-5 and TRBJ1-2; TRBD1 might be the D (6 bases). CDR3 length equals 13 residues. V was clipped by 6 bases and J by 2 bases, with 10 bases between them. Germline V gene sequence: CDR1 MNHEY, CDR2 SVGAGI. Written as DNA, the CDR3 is TGTGCCAGCAGATATACAGGGAACTATGGCTACACCTTC. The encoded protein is CASRYTGNYGYTF.

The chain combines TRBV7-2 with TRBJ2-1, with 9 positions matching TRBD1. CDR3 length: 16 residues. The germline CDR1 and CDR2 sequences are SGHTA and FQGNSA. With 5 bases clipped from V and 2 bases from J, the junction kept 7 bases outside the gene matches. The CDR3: CASSPGTGNTYNEQFF. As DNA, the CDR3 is TGTGCCAGCAGCCCCGGGACAGGGAATACCTACAATGAGCAGTTCTTC.

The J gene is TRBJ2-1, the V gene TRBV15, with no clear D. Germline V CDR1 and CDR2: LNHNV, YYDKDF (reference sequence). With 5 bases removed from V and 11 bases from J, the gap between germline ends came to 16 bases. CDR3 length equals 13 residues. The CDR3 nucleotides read TGTGCCACCAGCCCTATTCCGGGCAGTAAGCAGTTCTTC. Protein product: CATSPIPGSKQFF. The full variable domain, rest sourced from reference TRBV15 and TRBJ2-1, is DAMVIQNPRYQVTQFGKPVTLSCSQTLNHNVMYWYQQKSSQAPKLLFHYYDKDFNNEADTPDNFQSRRPNTSFCFLDIRSPGLGDTAMYLCATSPIPGSKQFFGPGTRLTVL.

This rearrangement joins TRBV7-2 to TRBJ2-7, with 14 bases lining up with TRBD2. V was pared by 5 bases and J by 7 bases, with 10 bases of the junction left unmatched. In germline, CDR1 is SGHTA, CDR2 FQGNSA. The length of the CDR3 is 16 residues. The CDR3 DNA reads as TGTGCCAGCAGCCCTAGTGGGACTAGCGGGAGCAGAGAGCAGTACTTC. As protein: CASSPSGTSGSREQYF.

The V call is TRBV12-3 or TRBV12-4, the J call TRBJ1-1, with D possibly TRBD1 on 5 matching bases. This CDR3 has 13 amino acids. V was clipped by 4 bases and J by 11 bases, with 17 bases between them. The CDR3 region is CASSSGVGSNAFF. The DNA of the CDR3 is TGTGCCAGCAGTTCGGGGGTGGGGAGTAATGCTTTCTTT.